This T cell receptor beta chain comes out of a study of blood T cells in healthy people across ages. The use of a sample-barcoded 5' primer and a J-beta primer mix characterized a second PCR of about 6 to 12 cycles. Via MiXCR, TCRdb re-called the 5' RACE reads, giving one row per CDR3 protein. The sample carries approximately 1.5 million distinct CDR3 sequences, around 40% recorded once. CDR1 is MNHEY and CDR2 is SMNVEV in the germline V gene (reference sequence). V lost 1 base, J lost 4 bases, and 4 bases stayed unmatched. The CDR3 totals 14 residues. The sequencing input was blood. This chain joins TRBV27 and TRBJ2-7, with 7 bases that match TRBD1. The receptor was derived from a woman aged 18-35 years in good health. In nucleotides, the CDR3 is TGTGCCAGCAGTTTATGGGGCAGGGGGTACGAGCAGTACTTC. This encodes CASSLWGRGYEQYF.